A single T cell receptor (beta chain) is shown here with its context. Its specificity is not known. This entry belongs to a study of cytomegalovirus exposure and HLA in healthy donors. Study-wide results and caveats: Later work found that TCR association rates differed between HLA loci; DRB1 had the most and HLA-C the fewest. Immune exposure was documented only through CMV serostatus.

Researchers ran the PCR with 60 Vbeta and 13 Jbeta primers. Sequencing used immunoSEQ multiplex PCR; TCRdb keeps in-frame clones, though not all of them. The table shows 100,000 to 150,000 clones, with roughly 9% occurring only once. This CDR3 has 19 residues. Trimming took 7 bases from V and 0 from J; bases not matched to a gene: 13. CDR1 is SNHLY, CDR2 FYNNEI, per germline. The TCR comes from a woman aged 40-49 years in good health and CMV-seropositive. Sequencing used PBMCs. This rearrangement joins TRBV2 to TRBJ2-3; 13 bases map to TRBD2. CDR3 protein: CASNTGLAGVRASTDTQYF. CDR3 nucleotides: TGTGCCAGCAATACAGGACTAGCGGGGGTGCGGGCTAGCACAGATACGCAGTATTTT.